This T cell receptor (beta chain) was documented in a study of cytomegalovirus exposure and HLA in healthy donors. General study points: The availability of immune exposure information extended only to CMV serostatus.

In the case of this clone: As yet, its antigen is unknown.

CDR3 length: 15 residues. In germline, CDR1 is LNHDA, CDR2 SQIVND (reference sequence). With 5 bases removed from V and 1 base from J, the gap between germline ends came to 13 bases. In the PCR, 60 Vbeta and 13 Jbeta primers were used. The data were produced by immunoSEQ multiplex PCR, yet TCRdb's version contains in-frame clones alone and is incomplete. The table includes approximately 120,000 clones, about three quarters detected once. This chain links TRBV19 with TRBJ2-3, with D unresolved. The sample was PBMCs. This clonotype originated in a woman in her sixties in good health and CMV-seropositive. Here the CDR3 DNA reads TGTGCCAGTAGTCCCCGGCCTAGTGGCACAGATACGCAGTATTTT. Protein product: CASSPRPSGTDTQYF.